Following are 9 T cell receptor beta chains from one sample sequenced in a study of blood T cell repertoires in COVID-19. The method was immunoSEQ multiplex PCR; TCRdb's version includes in-frame clones alone and lacks a portion of them. The sample has some 47,000 clones; roughly four fifths are singletons. The source material was peripheral blood. These receptors all come from a human donor in a cohort sampled during active COVID-19.

This clone has just a few counts. In DNA form, the CDR3 reads TGTGCCATCCGGACAATGAACACTGAAGCTTTCTTT. Its protein is CAIRTMNTEAFF. The V gene is TRBV28, the J gene TRBJ1-1; TRBD1 is a possible D gene (5 bases). Germline lookup yields CDR1 MDHEN and CDR2 SYDVKM. This CDR3 has 12 residues. V lost 10 bases, J lost 0 bases, and 9 bases lay in between.

The chain couples TRBV6-5 to TRBJ2-1, with 13 bases matching TRBD2. Germline values: CDR1 MNHEY, CDR2 SVGAGI. After removal of 5 bases from V and 10 bases from J, the junction contained 8 bases not matched to a gene. This CDR3 spans 15 amino acids. The DNA of the CDR3 is TGTGCCAGCAGTCCTACTAGCGGGGGGGCCCGGGAGCAGTTCTTC. Protein: CASSPTSGGAREQFF.

Many counts were recorded for this clone. The chain combines TRBV4-2 with TRBJ2-7; a possible D gene is TRBD2 (7 bases). The CDR3 contains 16 residues. CDR1 is LGHNA, CDR2 YNFKEQ, per germline. V was pared by 3 bases and J by 2 bases, with 17 bases between. The CDR3 sequence is CASSQASRGRTYEQYF. In DNA, the CDR3 is TGTGCCAGCAGCCAGGCCTCGCGGGGGCGGACCTACGAGCAGTACTTC.

This clone came up a few times. J is TRBJ2-2 and V is TRBV30; tentative D call: TRBD1 (6 bases). V was shortened by 4 bases and J by 5 bases, with 8 bases between the two germline ends. Germline CDR1 and CDR2: GTSNPN and SVGIG (reference sequence). This CDR3 comprises 12 residues. The CDR3 region is CAWITGTGELFF. The CDR3, as DNA: TGTGCCTGGATCACAGGGACCGGGGAGCTGTTTTTT.

The chain combines TRBV7-2 with TRBJ1-1, with 7 bases aligning to TRBD1. The germline V gene has CDR1 SGHTA and CDR2 FQGNSA. V was pared by 5 bases and J by 4 bases, with 7 bases of the junction left unmatched. This CDR3 is built from 14 residues. The CDR3 reads CASSPDRDPTEAFF. CDR3 in DNA: TGTGCCAGCAGCCCCGACAGGGACCCCACTGAAGCTTTCTTT.

The V and J genes are TRBV19 and TRBJ2-2, with D possibly TRBD1 on 5 matching bases. Germline-derived CDR1 and CDR2 are LNHDA and SQIVND (reference sequence). V lost 5 bases and J 2 bases, leaving 18 bases between the germline ends. The CDR3 runs 17 residues. CDR3 region: CASSEAQGLGNTGELFF. CDR3 nucleotide sequence: TGTGCCAGTAGTGAGGCGCAGGGTCTGGGTAACACCGGGGAGCTGTTTTTT. Full variable domain (outside the CDR3, taken from reference TRBV19 and TRBJ2-2): DGGITQSPKYLFRKEGQNVTLSCEQNLNHDAMYWYRQDPGQGLRLIYYSQIVNDFQKGDIAEGYSVSREKKESFPLTVTSAQKNPTAFYLCASSEAQGLGNTGELFFGEGSRLTVL.

The chain employs TRBV3-1 (or the pseudogene TRBV3-2) and TRBJ2-7, with D possibly matching TRBD1 (5 bases). The V gene's germline CDR1 is LGHDT and CDR2 YNNKEL (reference sequence). Trimming took 2 bases from V and 3 from J, leaving 8 bases between them. The CDR3 sequence is 13 residues long. CDR3 DNA sequence: TGTGCCAGCAGCCAACTACAGGTCTACGAGCAGTACTTC. It codes for CASSQLQVYEQYF.

The CDR3, as DNA: TGTGCCTGGAGTGGAGGGCATACGCAGTATTTT. The encoded protein is CAWSGGHTQYF. The chain couples TRBV30 to TRBJ2-3; perhaps TRBD2 as D (5 bases). Germline V gene lookup returns CDR1 GTSNPN and CDR2 SVGIG (reference sequence). Trimming stripped 1 base from V and 7 bases from J, with 6 bases between. CDR3 size: 11 residues. The full variable domain, its missing parts supplied by reference TRBV30 and TRBJ2-3, is SQTIHQWPATLVQPVGSPLSLECTVEGTSNPNLYWYRQAAGRGLQLLFYSVGIGQISSEVPQNLSASRPQDRQFILSSKKLLLSDSGFYLCAWSGGHTQYFGPGTRLTVL.

The chain carries TRBV9 and TRBJ2-1; 7 bases are a match to TRBD2. Losses at the gene ends were 4 bases for V and 0 bases for J; bases not matched to a gene: 7. The CDR3 is made up of 16 amino acids. From germline, CDR1 is SGDLS and CDR2 YYNGEE. CDR3 loop: CASSRMGGSSYNEQFF. CDR3 sequence (DNA): TGTGCCAGCAGCCGGATGGGGGGGAGCTCCTACAATGAGCAGTTCTTC.